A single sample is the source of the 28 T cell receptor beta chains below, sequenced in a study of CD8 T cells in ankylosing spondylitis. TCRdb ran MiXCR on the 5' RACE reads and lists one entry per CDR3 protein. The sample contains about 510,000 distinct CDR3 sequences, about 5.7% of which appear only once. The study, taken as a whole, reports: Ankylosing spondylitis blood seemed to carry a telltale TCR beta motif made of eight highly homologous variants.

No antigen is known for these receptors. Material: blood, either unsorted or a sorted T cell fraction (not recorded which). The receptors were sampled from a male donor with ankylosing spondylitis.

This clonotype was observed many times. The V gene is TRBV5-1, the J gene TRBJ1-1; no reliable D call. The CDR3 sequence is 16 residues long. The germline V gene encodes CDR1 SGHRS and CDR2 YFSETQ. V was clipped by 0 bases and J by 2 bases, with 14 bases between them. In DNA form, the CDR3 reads TGCGCCAGCAGCTTGGATCCGGGCAAACTAAACACTGAAGCTTTCTTT. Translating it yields CASSLDPGKLNTEAFF.

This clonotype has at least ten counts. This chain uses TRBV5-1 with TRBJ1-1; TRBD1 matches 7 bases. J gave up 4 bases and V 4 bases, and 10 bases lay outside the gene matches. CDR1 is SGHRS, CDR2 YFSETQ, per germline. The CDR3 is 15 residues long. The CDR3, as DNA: TGCGCCAGCAGCCCGGGGACAGCCCTCCCCACTGAAGCTTTCTTT. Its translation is CASSPGTALPTEAFF.

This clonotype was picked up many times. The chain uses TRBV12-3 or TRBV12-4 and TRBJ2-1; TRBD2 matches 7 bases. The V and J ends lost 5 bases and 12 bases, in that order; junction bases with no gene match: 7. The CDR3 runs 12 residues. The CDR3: CASSSNPGGQFF. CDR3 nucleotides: TGTGCCAGCAGTAGTAACCCGGGGGGGCAGTTCTTC.

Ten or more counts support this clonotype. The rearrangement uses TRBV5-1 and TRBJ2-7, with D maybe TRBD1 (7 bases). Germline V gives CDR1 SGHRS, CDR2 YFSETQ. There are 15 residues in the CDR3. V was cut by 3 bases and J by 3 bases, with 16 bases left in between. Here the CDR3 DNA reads TGCGCCAGCAGCTGGGCAGGGGGGCAAATCTACGAGCAGTACTTC. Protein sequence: CASSWAGGQIYEQYF.

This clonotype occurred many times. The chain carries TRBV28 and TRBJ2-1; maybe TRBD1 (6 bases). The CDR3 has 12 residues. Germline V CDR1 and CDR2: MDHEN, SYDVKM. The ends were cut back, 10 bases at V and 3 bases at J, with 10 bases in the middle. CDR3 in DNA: TGTGCCACCCAAGGGGGCTACAATGAGCAGTTCTTC. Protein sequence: CATQGGYNEQFF. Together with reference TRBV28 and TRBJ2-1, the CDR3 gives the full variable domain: DVKVTQSSRYLVKRTGEKVFLECVQDMDHENMFWYRQDPGLGLRLIYFSYDVKMKEKGDIPEGYSVSREKKERFSLILESASTNQTSMYLCATQGGYNEQFFGPGTRLTVL.

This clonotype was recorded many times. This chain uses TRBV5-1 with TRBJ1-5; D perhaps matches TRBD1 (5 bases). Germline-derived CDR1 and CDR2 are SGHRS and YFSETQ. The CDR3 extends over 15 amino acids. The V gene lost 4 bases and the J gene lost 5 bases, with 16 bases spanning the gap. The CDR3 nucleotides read TGCGCCAGCAGCCCGGGGACTCCCCGAGATCAGCCCCAGCATTTT. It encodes CASSPGTPRDQPQHF. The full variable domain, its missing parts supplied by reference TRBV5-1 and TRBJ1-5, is KAGVTQTPRYLIKTRGQQVTLSCSPISGHRSVSWYQQTPGQGLQFLFEYFSETQRNKGNFPGRFSGRQFSNSRSEMNVSTLELGDSALYLCASSPGTPRDQPQHFGDGTRLSIL.

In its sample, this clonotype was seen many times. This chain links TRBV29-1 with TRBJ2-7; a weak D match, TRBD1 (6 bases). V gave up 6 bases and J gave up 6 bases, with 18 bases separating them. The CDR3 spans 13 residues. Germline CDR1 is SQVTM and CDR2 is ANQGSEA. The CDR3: CSVATGYRSEQYF. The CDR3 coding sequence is TGCAGCGTGGCGACAGGTTATAGGAGCGAGCAGTACTTC.

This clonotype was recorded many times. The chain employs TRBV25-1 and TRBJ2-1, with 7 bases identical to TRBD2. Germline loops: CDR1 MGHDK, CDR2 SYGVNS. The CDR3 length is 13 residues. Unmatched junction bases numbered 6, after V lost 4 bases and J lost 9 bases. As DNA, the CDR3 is TGTGCCAGCAGTGTTCTAGCGGTGGGTGAGCAGTTCTTC. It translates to CASSVLAVGEQFF.

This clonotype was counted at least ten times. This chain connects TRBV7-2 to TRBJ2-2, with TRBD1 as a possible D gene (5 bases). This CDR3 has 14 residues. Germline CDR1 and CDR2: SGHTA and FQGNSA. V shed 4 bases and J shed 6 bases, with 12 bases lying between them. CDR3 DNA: TGTGCCAGCAGCTCGAGCGCAGGGTCCGGGGAGCTGTTTTTT. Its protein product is CASSSSAGSGELFF.

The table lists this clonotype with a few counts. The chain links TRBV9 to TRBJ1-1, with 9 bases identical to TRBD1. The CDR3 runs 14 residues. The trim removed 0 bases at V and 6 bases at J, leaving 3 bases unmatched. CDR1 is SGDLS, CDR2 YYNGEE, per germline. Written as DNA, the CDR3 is TGTGCCAGCAGCGTAGGGGGACAGGGCCCTGAAGCTTTCTTT. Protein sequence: CASSVGGQGPEAFF. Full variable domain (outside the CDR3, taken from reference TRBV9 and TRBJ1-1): DSGVTQTPKHLITATGQRVTLRCSPRSGDLSVYWYQQSLDQGLQFLIQYYNGEERAKGNILERFSAQQFPDLHSELNLSSLELGDSALYFCASSVGGQGPEAFFGQGTRLTVV.

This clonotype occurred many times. In DNA, the CDR3 is TGCAGTGCTAGAGGCCCGTCCGCTAACACCGGGGAGCTGTTTTTT. The encoded protein is CSARGPSANTGELFF. J is TRBJ2-2 and V is TRBV20-1; D is unclear. V was pared by 1 base and J by 2 bases, with 11 bases between. The V gene's germline CDR1 is DFQATT and CDR2 SNEGSKA (reference sequence). The CDR3 extends over 15 amino acids.

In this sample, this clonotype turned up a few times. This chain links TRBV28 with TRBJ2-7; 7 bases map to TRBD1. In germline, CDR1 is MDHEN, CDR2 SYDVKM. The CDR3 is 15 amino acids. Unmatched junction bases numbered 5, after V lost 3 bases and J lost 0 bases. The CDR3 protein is CASSLVAGGSYEQYF. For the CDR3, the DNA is TGTGCCAGCAGTTTGGTGGCAGGGGGCTCCTACGAGCAGTACTTC.

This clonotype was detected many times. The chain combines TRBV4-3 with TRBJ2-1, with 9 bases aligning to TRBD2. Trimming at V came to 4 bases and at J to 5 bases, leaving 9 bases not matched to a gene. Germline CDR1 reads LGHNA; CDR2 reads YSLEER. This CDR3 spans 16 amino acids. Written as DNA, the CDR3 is TGCGCCAGCAGCCCGGGGGGAGCGGGGGGCCACAATGAGCAGTTCTTC. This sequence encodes CASSPGGAGGHNEQFF.

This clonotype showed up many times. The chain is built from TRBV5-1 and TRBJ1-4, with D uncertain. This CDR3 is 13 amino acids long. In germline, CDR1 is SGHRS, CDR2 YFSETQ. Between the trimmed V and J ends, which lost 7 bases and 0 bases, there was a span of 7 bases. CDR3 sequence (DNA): TGCGCCAGCCGGTCCGCAACTAATGAAAAACTGTTTTTT. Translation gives CASRSATNEKLFF. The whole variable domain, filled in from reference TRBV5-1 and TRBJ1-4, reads KAGVTQTPRYLIKTRGQQVTLSCSPISGHRSVSWYQQTPGQGLQFLFEYFSETQRNKGNFPGRFSGRQFSNSRSEMNVSTLELGDSALYLCASRSATNEKLFFGSGTQLSVL.

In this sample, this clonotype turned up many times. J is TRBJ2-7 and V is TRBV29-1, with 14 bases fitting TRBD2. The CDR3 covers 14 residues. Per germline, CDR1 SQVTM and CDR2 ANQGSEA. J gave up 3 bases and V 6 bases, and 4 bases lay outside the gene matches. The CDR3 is CSVTGLAGVYEQYF. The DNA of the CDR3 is TGCAGCGTGACGGGACTAGCGGGAGTCTACGAGCAGTACTTC.

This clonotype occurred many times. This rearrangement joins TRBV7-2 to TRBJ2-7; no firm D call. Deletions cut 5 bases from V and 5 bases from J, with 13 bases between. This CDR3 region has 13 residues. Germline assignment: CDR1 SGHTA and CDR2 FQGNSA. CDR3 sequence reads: CASSLASLDEQYF. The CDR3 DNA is TGTGCCAGCAGCCTGGCGAGTTTGGACGAGCAGTACTTC.

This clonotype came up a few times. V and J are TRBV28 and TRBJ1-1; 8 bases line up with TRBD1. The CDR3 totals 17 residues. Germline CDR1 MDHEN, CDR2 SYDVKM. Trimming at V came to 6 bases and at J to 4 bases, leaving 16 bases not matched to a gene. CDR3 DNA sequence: TGTGCCAGCAGCTTTTCCGGGACAGGCCTATTGAGCACTGAAGCTTTCTTT. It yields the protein CASSFSGTGLLSTEAFF.

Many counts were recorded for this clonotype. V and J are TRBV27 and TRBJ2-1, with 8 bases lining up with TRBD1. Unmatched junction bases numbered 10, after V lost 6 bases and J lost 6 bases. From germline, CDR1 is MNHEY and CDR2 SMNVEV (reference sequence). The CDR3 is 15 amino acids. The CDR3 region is CASSPAGGPINEQFF. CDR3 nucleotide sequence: TGTGCCAGCAGCCCAGCAGGGGGCCCAATCAATGAGCAGTTCTTC.

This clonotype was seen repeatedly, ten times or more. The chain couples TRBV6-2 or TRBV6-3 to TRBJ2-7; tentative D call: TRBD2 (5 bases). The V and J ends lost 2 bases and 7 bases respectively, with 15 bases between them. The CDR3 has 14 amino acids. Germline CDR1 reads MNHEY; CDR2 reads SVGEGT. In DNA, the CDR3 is TGTGCCAGCAGTTACACAGAGGGATTACGAGAGCAGTACTTC. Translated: CASSYTEGLREQYF.

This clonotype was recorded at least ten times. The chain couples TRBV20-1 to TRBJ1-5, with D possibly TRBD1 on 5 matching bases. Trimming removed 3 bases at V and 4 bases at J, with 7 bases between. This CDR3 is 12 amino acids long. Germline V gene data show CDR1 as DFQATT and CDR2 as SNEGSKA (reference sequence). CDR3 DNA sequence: TGCAGTGCTAGGGGGGGGAATCAGCCCCAGCATTTT. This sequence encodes CSARGGNQPQHF.

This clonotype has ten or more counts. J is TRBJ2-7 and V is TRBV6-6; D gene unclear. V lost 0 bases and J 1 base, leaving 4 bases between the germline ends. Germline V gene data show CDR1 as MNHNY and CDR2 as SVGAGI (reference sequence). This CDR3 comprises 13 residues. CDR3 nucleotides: TGTGCCAGCAGTTACTCCCAGTCCTACGAGCAGTACTTC. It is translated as CASSYSQSYEQYF.

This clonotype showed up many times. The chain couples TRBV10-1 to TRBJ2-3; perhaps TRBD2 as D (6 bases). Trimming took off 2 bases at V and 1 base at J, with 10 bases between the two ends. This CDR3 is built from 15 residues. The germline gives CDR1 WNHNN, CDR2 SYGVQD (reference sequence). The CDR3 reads CASSETGEGTDTQYF. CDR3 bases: TGCGCCAGCAGTGAGACGGGAGAAGGCACAGATACGCAGTATTTT.

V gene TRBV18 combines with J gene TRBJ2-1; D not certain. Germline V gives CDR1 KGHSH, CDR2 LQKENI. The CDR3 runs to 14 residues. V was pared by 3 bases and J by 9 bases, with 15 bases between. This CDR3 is CASSPIDLATEQFF. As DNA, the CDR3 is TGTGCCAGCTCACCGATAGATTTGGCCACTGAGCAGTTCTTC.

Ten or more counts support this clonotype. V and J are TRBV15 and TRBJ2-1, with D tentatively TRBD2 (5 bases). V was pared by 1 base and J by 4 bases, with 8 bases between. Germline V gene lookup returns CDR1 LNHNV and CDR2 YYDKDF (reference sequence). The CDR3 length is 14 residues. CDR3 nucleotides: TGTGCCACCAGCAGAGTTGGAGGATACAATGAGCAGTTCTTC. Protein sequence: CATSRVGGYNEQFF.

This chain's CDR3 is CASSVGLAGEGQTQYF. The DNA for the CDR3 is TGCGCCAGCAGCGTTGGACTAGCGGGAGAGGGACAGACCCAGTACTTC. This rearrangement joins TRBV5-1 to TRBJ2-5; 13 positions agree with TRBD2. After removal of 4 bases from V and 6 bases from J, the junction contained 9 bases not matched to a gene. Germline-derived CDR1 and CDR2 are SGHRS and YFSETQ. The CDR3 loop spans 16 amino acids.

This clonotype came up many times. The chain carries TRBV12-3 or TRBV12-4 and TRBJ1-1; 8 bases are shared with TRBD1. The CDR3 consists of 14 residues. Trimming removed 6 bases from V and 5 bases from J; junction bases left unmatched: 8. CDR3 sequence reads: CASSPRGLRTEAFF. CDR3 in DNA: TGTGCCAGCAGCCCCAGGGGGCTAAGAACTGAAGCTTTCTTT.

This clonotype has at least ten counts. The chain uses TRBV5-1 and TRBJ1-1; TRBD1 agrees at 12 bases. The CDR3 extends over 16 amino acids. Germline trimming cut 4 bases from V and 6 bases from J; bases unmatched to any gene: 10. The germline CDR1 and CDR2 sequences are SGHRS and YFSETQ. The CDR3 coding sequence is TGCGCCAGCAGCGGGACAGGGGGCTGGGATTATTCTGAAGCTTTCTTT. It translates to CASSGTGGWDYSEAFF.

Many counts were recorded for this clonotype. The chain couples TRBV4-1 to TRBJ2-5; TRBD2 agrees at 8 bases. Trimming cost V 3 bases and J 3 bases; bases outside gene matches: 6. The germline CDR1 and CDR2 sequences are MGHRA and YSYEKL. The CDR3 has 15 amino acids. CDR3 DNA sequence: TGCGCCAGCAGCCAGGCCGGGACTAGAGAAGAGACCCAGTACTTC. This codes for CASSQAGTREETQYF.